This TCR beta chain was sequenced in a study of T cells in Graves' hyperthyroidism and ophthalmopathy. The V gene end was trimmed by 5 bases and the J gene end by 9 bases; junction bases not matched to a gene: 4. The CDR3 is made up of 12 amino acids. Germline V lookup: CDR1 SEHNR, CDR2 FQNEAQ (reference sequence). RNA transcripts provided the source from which TCR beta CDR3 regions were amplified. During a first-round RT-PCR of the TCR CDR3, the HTBI primer set was used. One entry per CDR3 protein, called by TCRdb with MiXCR from the multiplex PCR reads. The data contain 500,000 or so distinct CDR3 sequences, approximately 17% of them seen just once; the ten biggest clones take up approximately 15%. A few counts support this clonotype.

The chain combines TRBV7-9 with TRBJ1-5, with 7 nucleotides matching TRBD1. Sequences were obtained from blood. The receptor was derived from a woman younger than 30 with Graves' ophthalmopathy. DNA for the CDR3: TGTGCCAGCAGCCGGGACAGCAGGCCCCAGCATTTT. Translated, it gives CASSRDSRPQHF.